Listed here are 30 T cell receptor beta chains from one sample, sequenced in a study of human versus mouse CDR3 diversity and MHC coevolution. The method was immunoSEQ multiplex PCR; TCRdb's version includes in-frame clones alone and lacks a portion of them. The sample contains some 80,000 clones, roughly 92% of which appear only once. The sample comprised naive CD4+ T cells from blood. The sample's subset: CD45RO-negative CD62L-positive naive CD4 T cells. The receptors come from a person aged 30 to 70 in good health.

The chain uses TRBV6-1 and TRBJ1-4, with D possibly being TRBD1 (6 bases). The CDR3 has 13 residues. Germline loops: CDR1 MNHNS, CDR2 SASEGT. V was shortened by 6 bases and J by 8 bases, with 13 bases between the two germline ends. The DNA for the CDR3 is TGTGCCAGCAGAAGACAGGTGGGGGAAAAACTGTTTTTT. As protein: CASRRQVGEKLFF.

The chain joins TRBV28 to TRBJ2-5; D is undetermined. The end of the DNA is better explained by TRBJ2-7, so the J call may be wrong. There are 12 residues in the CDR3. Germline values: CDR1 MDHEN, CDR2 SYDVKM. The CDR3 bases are TGTGCCAGCAGTTTAGCACACTACGAGCAGTACTTC. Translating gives CASSLAHYEQYF.

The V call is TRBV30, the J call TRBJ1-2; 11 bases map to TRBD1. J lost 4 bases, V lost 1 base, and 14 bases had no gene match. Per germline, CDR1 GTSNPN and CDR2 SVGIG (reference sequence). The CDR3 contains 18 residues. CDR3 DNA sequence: TGTGCCTGGAGTGGCCAAACGGACAGGGGGCGAGGCGGCTATGGCTACACCTTC. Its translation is CAWSGQTDRGRGGYGYTF.

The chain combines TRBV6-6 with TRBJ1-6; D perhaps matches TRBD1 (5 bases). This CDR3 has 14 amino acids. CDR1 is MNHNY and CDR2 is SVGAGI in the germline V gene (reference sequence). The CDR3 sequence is CALSERGGNSPLHF. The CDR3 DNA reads TGTGCTCTATCAGAAAGGGGCGGTAATTCACCCCTCCACTTT.

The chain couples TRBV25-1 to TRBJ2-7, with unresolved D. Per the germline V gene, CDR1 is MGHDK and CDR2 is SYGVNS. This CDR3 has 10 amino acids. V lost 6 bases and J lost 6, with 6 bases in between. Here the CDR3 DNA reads TGTGCCAGCAGGCACTGCGAGCAGTACTTC. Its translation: CASRHCEQYF.

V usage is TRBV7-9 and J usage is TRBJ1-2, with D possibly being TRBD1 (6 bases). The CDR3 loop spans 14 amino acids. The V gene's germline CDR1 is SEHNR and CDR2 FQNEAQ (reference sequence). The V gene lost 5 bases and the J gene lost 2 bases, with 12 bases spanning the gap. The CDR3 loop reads CASSPERGNYGYTF. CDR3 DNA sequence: TGTGCCAGCAGCCCCGAAAGGGGGAACTATGGCTACACCTTC.

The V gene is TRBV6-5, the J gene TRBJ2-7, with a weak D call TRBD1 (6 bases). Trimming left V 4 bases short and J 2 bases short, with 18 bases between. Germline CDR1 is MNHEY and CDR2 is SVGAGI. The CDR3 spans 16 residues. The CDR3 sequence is CASSSSRDILPYEQYF. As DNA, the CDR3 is TGTGCCAGCAGTTCGTCCAGGGACATCCTTCCCTACGAGCAGTACTTC.

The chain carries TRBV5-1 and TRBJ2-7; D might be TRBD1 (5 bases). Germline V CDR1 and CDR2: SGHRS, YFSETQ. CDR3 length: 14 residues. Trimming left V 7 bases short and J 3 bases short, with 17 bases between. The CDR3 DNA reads TGCGCCAGCCGGATGGATGGGGCAAGCTACGAGCAGTACTTC. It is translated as CASRMDGASYEQYF.

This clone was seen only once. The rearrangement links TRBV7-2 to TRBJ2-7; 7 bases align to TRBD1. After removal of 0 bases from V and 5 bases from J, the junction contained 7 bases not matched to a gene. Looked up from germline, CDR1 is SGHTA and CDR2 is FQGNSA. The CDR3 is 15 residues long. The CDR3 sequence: CASSLARPGTDEQYF. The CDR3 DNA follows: TGTGCCAGCAGCTTAGCGCGTCCAGGGACAGACGAGCAGTACTTC.

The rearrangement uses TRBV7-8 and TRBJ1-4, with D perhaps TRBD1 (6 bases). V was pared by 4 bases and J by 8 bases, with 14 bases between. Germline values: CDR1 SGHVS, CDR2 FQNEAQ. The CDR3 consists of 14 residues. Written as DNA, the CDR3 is TGTGCCAGCAGCTCCGGGTCTAGGGGGGAAAAACTGTTTTTT. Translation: CASSSGSRGEKLFF.

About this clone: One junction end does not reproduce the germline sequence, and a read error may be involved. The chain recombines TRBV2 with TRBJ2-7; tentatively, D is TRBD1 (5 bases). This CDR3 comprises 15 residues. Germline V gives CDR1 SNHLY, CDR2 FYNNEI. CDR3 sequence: CASREEAGLTYEQYF. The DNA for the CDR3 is TGTGCCAGCAGGGAAGAGGCAGGGTTAACCTACGAGCAGTACTTC. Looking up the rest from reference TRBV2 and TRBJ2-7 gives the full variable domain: EPEVTQTPSHQVTQMGQEVILRCVPISNHLYFYWYRQILGQKVEFLVSFYNNEISEKSEIFDDQFSVERPDGSNFTLKIRSTKLEDSAMYFCASREEAGLTYEQYFGPGTRLTVT.

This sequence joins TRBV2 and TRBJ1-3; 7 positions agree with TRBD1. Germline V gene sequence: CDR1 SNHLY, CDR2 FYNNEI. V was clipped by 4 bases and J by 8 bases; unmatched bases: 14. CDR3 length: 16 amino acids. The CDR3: CASSVGRQGSVHTIYF. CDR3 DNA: TGTGCCAGCAGTGTAGGTCGACAGGGATCAGTGCACACCATATATTTT.

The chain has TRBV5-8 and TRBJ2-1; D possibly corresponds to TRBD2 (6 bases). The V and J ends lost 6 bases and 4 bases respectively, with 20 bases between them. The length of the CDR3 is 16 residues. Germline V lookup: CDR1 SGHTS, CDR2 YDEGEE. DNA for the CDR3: TGTGCCAGCATCACGTTGGCACTAGCTATGTACAATGAGCAGTTCTTC. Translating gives CASITLALAMYNEQFF. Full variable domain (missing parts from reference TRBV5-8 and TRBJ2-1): EAGVTQSPTHLIKTRGQQATLRCSPISGHTSVYWYQQALGLGLQFLLWYDEGEERNRGNFPPRFSGRQFPNYSSELNVNALELEDSALYLCASITLALAMYNEQFFGPGTRLTVL.

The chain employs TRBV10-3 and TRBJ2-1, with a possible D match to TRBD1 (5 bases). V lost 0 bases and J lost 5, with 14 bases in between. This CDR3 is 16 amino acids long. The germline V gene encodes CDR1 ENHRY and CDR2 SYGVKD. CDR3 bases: TGTGCCATCAGTGAGTCACAGGTGCTTGCCAACAATGAGCAGTTCTTC. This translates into CAISESQVLANNEQFF.

This CDR3 is CASSFGQLLSNTEAFF. In nucleotides, the CDR3 is TGCGCCAGCAGCTTTGGACAGCTTCTTTCGAACACTGAAGCTTTCTTT. The chain carries TRBV5-1 and TRBJ1-1; tentatively, D is TRBD1 (6 bases). This CDR3 spans 16 amino acids. Per germline, CDR1 SGHRS and CDR2 YFSETQ. V was cut by 2 bases and J by 1 base, with 15 bases left in between. Full variable domain (rest looked up from reference TRBV5-1 and TRBJ1-1): KAGVTQTPRYLIKTRGQQVTLSCSPISGHRSVSWYQQTPGQGLQFLFEYFSETQRNKGNFPGRFSGRQFSNSRSEMNVSTLELGDSALYLCASSFGQLLSNTEAFFGQGTRLTVV.

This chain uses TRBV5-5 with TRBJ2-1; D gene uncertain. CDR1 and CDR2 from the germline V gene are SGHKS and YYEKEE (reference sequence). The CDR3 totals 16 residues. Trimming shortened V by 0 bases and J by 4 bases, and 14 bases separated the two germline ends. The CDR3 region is CASSLGLSLYYNEQFF. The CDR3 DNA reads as TGTGCCAGCAGCTTGGGACTGTCCTTGTATTACAATGAGCAGTTCTTC. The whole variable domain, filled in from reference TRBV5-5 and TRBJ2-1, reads DAGVTQSPTHLIKTRGQQVTLRCSPISGHKSVSWYQQVLGQGPQFIFQYYEKEERGRGNFPDRFSARQFPNYSSELNVNALLLGDSALYLCASSLGLSLYYNEQFFGPGTRLTVL.

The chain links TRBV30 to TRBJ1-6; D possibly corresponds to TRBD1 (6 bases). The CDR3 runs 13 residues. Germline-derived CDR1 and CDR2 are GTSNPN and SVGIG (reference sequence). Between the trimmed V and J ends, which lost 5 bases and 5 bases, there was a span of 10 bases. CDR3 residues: CAWSRQDNSPLHF. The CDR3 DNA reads TGTGCCTGGTCCAGACAGGATAATTCACCCCTCCACTTT.

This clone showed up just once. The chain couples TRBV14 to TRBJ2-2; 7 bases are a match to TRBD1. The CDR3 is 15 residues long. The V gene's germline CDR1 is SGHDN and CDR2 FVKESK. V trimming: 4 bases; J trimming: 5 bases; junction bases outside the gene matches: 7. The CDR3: CASSRETGWTGELFF. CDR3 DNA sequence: TGTGCCAGCAGCCGAGAGACAGGGTGGACCGGGGAGCTGTTTTTT.

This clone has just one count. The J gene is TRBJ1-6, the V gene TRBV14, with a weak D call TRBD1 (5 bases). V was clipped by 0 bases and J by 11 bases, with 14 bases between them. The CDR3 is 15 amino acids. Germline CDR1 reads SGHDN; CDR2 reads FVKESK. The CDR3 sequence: CASSQDKRGRAPLHF. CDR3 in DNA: TGTGCCAGCAGCCAAGATAAAAGGGGCCGAGCACCCCTCCACTTT.

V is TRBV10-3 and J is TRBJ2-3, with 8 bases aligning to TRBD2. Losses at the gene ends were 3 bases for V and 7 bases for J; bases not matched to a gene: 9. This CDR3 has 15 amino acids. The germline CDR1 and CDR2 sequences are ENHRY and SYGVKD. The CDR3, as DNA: TGTGCCATCAGTGAAGCGGGGGCTGTCGGCTATACGCAGTATTTT. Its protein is CAISEAGAVGYTQYF.

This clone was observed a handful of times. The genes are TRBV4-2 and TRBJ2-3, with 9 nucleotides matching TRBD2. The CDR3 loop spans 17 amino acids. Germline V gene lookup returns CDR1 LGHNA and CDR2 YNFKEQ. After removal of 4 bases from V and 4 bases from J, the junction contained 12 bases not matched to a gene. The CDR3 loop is CASSRTSADPSADTQYF. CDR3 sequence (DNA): TGTGCCAGCAGCCGGACTAGCGCCGACCCTTCCGCAGATACGCAGTATTTT.

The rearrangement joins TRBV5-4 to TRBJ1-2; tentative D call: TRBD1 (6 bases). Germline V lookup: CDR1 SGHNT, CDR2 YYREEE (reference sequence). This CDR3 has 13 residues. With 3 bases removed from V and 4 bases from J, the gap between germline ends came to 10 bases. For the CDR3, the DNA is TGTGCCAGCAGCTCCCAGGGGCCCTATGGCTACACCTTC. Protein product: CASSSQGPYGYTF.

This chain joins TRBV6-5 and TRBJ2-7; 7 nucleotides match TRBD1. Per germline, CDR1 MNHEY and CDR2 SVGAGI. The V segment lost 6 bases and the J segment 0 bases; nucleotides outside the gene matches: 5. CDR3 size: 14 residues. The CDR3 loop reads CASRTTGASYEQYF. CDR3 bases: TGTGCCAGCAGAACCACAGGGGCCTCCTACGAGCAGTACTTC.

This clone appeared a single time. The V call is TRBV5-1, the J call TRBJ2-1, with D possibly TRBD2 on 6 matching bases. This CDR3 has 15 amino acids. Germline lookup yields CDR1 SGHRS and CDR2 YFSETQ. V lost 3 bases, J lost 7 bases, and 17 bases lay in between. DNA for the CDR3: TGCGCCAGCAGCTACACTACCCCGAGCGGGAATGAGCAGTTCTTC. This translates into CASSYTTPSGNEQFF. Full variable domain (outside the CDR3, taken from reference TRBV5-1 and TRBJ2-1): KAGVTQTPRYLIKTRGQQVTLSCSPISGHRSVSWYQQTPGQGLQFLFEYFSETQRNKGNFPGRFSGRQFSNSRSEMNVSTLELGDSALYLCASSYTTPSGNEQFFGPGTRLTVL.

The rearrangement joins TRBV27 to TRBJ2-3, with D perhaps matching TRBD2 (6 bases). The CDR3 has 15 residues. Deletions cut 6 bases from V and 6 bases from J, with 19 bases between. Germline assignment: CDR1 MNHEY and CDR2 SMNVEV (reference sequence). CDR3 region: CASSLTGEVWDTQYF. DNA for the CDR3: TGTGCCAGCAGCCTTACGGGGGAGGTGTGGGATACGCAGTATTTT.

CDR3 DNA sequence: TGTGCCAGCTCACCTATACCCGGGACAGACTACGAGCAGTACTTC. Translating gives CASSPIPGTDYEQYF. V is TRBV18 and J is TRBJ2-7; TRBD1 matches at 7 bases. V was pared by 3 bases and J by 3 bases, with 8 bases of the junction left unmatched. Looked up from germline, CDR1 is KGHSH and CDR2 is LQKENI. This CDR3 contains 15 residues.

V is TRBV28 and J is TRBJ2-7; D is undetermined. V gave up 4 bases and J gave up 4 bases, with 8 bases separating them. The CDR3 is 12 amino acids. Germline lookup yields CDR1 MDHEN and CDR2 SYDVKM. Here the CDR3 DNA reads TGTGCCAGCAGTTCCTCTTTGTACGAGCAGTACTTC. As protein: CASSSSLYEQYF.

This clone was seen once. The CDR3 coding sequence is TGTGCCAGTAGTACTATTAGGGGGACTGAAGCTTTCTTT. Protein sequence: CASSTIRGTEAFF. This chain links TRBV19 with TRBJ1-1; maybe TRBD1 (6 bases). Deletions cut 4 bases from V and 5 bases from J, with 11 bases between. Germline CDR1 is LNHDA and CDR2 is SQIVND (reference sequence). The CDR3 contains 13 residues. Together with reference TRBV19 and TRBJ1-1, the CDR3 gives the full variable domain: DGGITQSPKYLFRKEGQNVTLSCEQNLNHDAMYWYRQDPGQGLRLIYYSQIVNDFQKGDIAEGYSVSREKKESFPLTVTSAQKNPTAFYLCASSTIRGTEAFFGQGTRLTVV.

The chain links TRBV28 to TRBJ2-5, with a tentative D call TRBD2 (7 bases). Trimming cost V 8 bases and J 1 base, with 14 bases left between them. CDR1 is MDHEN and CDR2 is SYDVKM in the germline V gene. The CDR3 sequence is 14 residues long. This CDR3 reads CASQRGGVQETQYF. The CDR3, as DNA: TGTGCCAGCCAAAGAGGGGGGGTCCAAGAGACCCAGTACTTC.

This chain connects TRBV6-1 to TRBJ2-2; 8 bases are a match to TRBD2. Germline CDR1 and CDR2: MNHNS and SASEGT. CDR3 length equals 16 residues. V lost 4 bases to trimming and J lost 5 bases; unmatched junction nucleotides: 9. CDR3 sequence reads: CASSAGLVAGTGELFF. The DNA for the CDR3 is TGTGCCAGCAGTGCGGGACTGGTAGCGGGGACCGGGGAGCTGTTTTTT.